This T cell receptor (beta chain) came from a study of tumor-infiltrating lymphocytes in primary liver carcinoma. Unsorted bulk tissue (roughly 17-33 mg) underwent RNA and DNA co-extraction. Losses at the gene ends were 7 bases for V and 0 bases for J; bases not matched to a gene: 15. Germline V CDR1 and CDR2: LNHNV, YYDKDF (reference sequence). This CDR3 has 18 amino acids. With a constant-region primer, TCR beta cDNA was made from about 0.5 ug of total RNA. For TCR beta, libraries were produced by three nested multiplex PCR rounds using slightly modified ARM-PCR. In the first two PCR rounds, TRBV1-TRBV30 forward primers were paired with a C-beta reverse primer, and each round lasted nine to ten cycles. MiXCR, run by TCRdb on the multiplex PCR reads, gives a single entry per CDR3 protein. This sample has approximately 79,000 distinct CDR3 sequences, with about 70% found just once.

The receptor was derived from a man aged 40-50 years with primary liver carcinoma and hepatitis B virus infection. The V call is TRBV15, the J call TRBJ2-1; 7 bases line up with TRBD2. The sequenced material came from liver tumor tissue from sampling region 4. The subset was: tumor region T4, right-lateral pole. For the CDR3, the DNA is TGTGCCACCACGGCTAGCGGAACTTCTGGAAGCTCCTACAATGAGCAGTTCTTC. Translated: CATTASGTSGSSYNEQFF. The whole variable domain, remainder taken from reference TRBV15 and TRBJ2-1, is DAMVIQNPRYQVTQFGKPVTLSCSQTLNHNVMYWYQQKSSQAPKLLFHYYDKDFNNEADTPDNFQSRRPNTSFCFLDIRSPGLGDTAMYLCATTASGTSGSSYNEQFFGPGTRLTVL.